What follows are 30 T cell receptor beta chains derived from one specimen sequenced in a study of radiotherapy plus CTLA-4 blockade in lung cancer. Produced via immunoSEQ multiplex PCR; TCRdb's table is partial and in-frame only. In the table there are tens of thousands of clones, about 85% of which are singletons. This sample comprised peripheral blood, obtained from a patient treated with radiotherapy plus ipilimumab. The receptors were sampled from a human donor with non-small cell lung cancer that progressed on radiotherapy plus ipilimumab.

This chain links TRBV7-9 with TRBJ1-1, with D unresolved. The CDR3 covers 14 residues. The germline V and J ends were trimmed by 2 bases and 6 bases, with 13 bases remaining between them. Per the germline V gene, CDR1 is SEHNR and CDR2 is FQNEAQ (reference sequence). The CDR3 sequence is CASSLNIPGAEAFF. The CDR3 region has the DNA TGTGCCAGCAGCTTAAATATTCCGGGAGCTGAAGCTTTCTTT. Based on the CDR3 plus reference TRBV7-9 and TRBJ1-1, the full variable domain is DTGVSQNPRHKITKRGQNVTFRCDPISEHNRLYWYRQTLGQGPEFLTYFQNEAQLEKSRLLSDRFSAERPKGSFSTLEIQRTEQGDSAMYLCASSLNIPGAEAFFGQGTRLTVV.

The V and J genes are TRBV27 and TRBJ2-7, with 7 nucleotides matching TRBD2. V shed 2 bases, J shed 3 bases, and the junction held 10 bases outside the gene matches. Germline V lookup: CDR1 MNHEY, CDR2 SMNVEV (reference sequence). This CDR3 spans 16 amino acids. CDR3 DNA sequence: TGTGCCAGCAGTTTACGCCCGGGGGGAACAGGCTACGAGCAGTACTTC. Translating gives CASSLRPGGTGYEQYF.

V gene TRBV28 combines with J gene TRBJ2-5, with 13 bases that match TRBD2. The junction had 10 bases not matched to a gene; V was cut back by 4 bases and J by 5 bases. The V gene's germline CDR1 is MDHEN and CDR2 SYDVKM. The CDR3 has 17 amino acids. CDR3 DNA sequence: TGTGCCAGCAGTTACCAACTAGCGGGGGGGGAGCGGGAGACCCAGTACTTC. Residues: CASSYQLAGGERETQYF.

The chain recombines TRBV7-2 with TRBJ2-3; D call uncertain. The CDR3 has 12 amino acids. Germline V lookup: CDR1 SGHTA, CDR2 FQGNSA. The V and J ends lost 5 bases and 1 base respectively, with 4 bases between them. The CDR3 DNA is TGTGCCAGCAGCCAACGCACAGATACGCAGTATTTT. Translated, it gives CASSQRTDTQYF.

V and J are TRBV7-2 and TRBJ1-3; TRBD1 might be the D (6 bases). V lost 4 bases and J 4 bases, leaving 14 bases between the germline ends. Germline V CDR1 and CDR2: SGHTA, FQGNSA. The CDR3 sequence is 15 residues long. This chain's CDR3 is CASSSPGARGNTIYF. As DNA, the CDR3 is TGTGCCAGCAGCTCCCCGGGGGCGAGGGGAAACACCATATATTTT.

The chain has TRBV6-4 and TRBJ1-5; D gene uncertain. CDR1 is MRHNA, CDR2 SNTAGT, per germline. The CDR3 is 16 amino acids. Trimming shortened V by 2 bases and J by 0 bases, and 11 bases separated the two germline ends. In DNA, the CDR3 is TGTGCCAGCAGTGACCCGAGGGATAATAGCAATCAGCCCCAGCATTTT. Its protein is CASSDPRDNSNQPQHF.

This clone was recorded only once. The genes are TRBV11-2 and TRBJ2-2; TRBD2 agrees at 11 bases. The junction had 4 bases not matched to a gene; V was cut back by 3 bases and J by 1 base. Germline assignment: CDR1 SGHAT and CDR2 FQNNGV. The CDR3 runs to 17 residues. The CDR3 DNA sequence: TGTGCCAGCAGCTTCCCCGGGACTAGCGGGAACACCGGGGAGCTGTTTTTT. This gives the protein CASSFPGTSGNTGELFF.

The chain is built from TRBV28 and TRBJ1-2, with 12 bases lining up with TRBD1. J gave up 7 bases and V 6 bases, and 6 bases lay outside the gene matches. Per germline, CDR1 MDHEN and CDR2 SYDVKM. The CDR3 contains 14 residues. The DNA for the CDR3 is TGTGCCAGCAGGGCGGGACAGGGGGCGTTTGGCTACACCTTC. Translation gives CASRAGQGAFGYTF.

This clone was seen a few times. The V call is TRBV28, the J call TRBJ2-5, with D perhaps matching TRBD2 (5 bases). The better agreement between TRBJ2-7 and the DNA end casts doubt on the J call. CDR3 length: 13 residues. Germline CDR1 and CDR2: MDHEN and SYDVKM. CDR3 loop: CASSREAPYEQYF. CDR3 nucleotide sequence: TGTGCCAGCAGTCGGGAAGCCCCCTACGAGCAGTACTTC.

This rearrangement joins TRBV6-6 to TRBJ1-1; D is undetermined. V was pared by 6 bases and J by 6 bases, with 11 bases between. CDR1 MNHNY and CDR2 SVGAGI come from the germline V gene (reference sequence). The CDR3 totals 12 residues. CDR3 in amino acids: CASSPPRAEAFF. CDR3 nucleotides: TGTGCCAGCAGCCCACCTAGGGCTGAAGCTTTCTTT.

The chain uses TRBV5-1 and TRBJ2-2; D remains ambiguous. Germline V gene sequence: CDR1 SGHRS, CDR2 YFSETQ. V lost 4 bases and J lost 5, with 12 bases in between. The CDR3 covers 14 residues. The CDR3 DNA follows: TGCGCCAGCAGCGAAAGAACCCAGACCGGGGAGCTGTTTTTT. It is translated as CASSERTQTGELFF.

The sample holds a few counts of this clone. This chain connects TRBV2 to TRBJ2-1, with 10 bases matching TRBD2. V shed 3 bases and J 8 bases; nucleotides not matched to a gene: 7. This CDR3 is 15 amino acids long. Germline CDR1 reads SNHLY; CDR2 reads FYNNEI. CDR3 DNA: TGTGCCAGCAGTGACCCCCTAGGGACTAGCGATGAGCAGTTCTTC. This encodes CASSDPLGTSDEQFF.

V and J are TRBV7-6 and TRBJ2-1; D is perhaps TRBD1 (6 bases). V was cut by 5 bases and J by 4 bases, with 15 bases left in between. This CDR3 has 15 residues. Germline V gene data show CDR1 as SGHVS and CDR2 as FNYEAQ. CDR3 loop: CASSGTTGNYNEQFF. The DNA for the CDR3 is TGTGCCAGCAGCGGGACGACAGGAAATTACAATGAGCAGTTCTTC. Together with reference TRBV7-6 and TRBJ2-1, the CDR3 gives the full variable domain: GAGVSQSPRYKVTKRGQDVALRCDPISGHVSLYWYRQALGQGPEFLTYFNYEAQQDKSGLPNDRFSAERPEGSISTLTIQRTEQRDSAMYRCASSGTTGNYNEQFFGPGTRLTVL.

This sequence joins TRBV27 and TRBJ2-3; no reliable D call. Trimming removed 5 bases at V and 0 bases at J, with 12 bases between. Germline CDR1 and CDR2: MNHEY and SMNVEV (reference sequence). The CDR3 has 15 residues. The CDR3: CASSPRVTSTDTQYF. In DNA form, the CDR3 reads TGTGCCAGCAGTCCAAGGGTTACTAGCACAGATACGCAGTATTTT.

V usage is TRBV7-2 and J usage is TRBJ2-5, with 8 bases identical to TRBD2. The CDR3 length is 18 residues. The V and J ends lost 3 bases and 5 bases, in that order; junction bases with no gene match: 17. The V gene's germline CDR1 is SGHTA and CDR2 FQGNSA. Here the CDR3 reads CASSFFDWRGAAGETQYF. The CDR3 bases are TGTGCCAGCAGCTTCTTCGACTGGCGGGGGGCCGCGGGGGAGACCCAGTACTTC.

The chain uses TRBV29-1 and TRBJ1-2; D remains unclear. This CDR3 has 12 residues. Germline assignment: CDR1 SQVTM and CDR2 ANQGSEA. V was cut by 7 bases and J by 4 bases, with 13 bases left in between. The CDR3 reads CSAGSGIYGYTF. The CDR3 DNA follows: TGCAGCGCCGGCTCGGGGATCTATGGCTACACCTTC. Full variable domain (missing parts from reference TRBV29-1 and TRBJ1-2): SAVISQKPSRDICQRGTSLTIQCQVDSQVTMMFWYRQQPGQSLTLIATANQGSEATYESGFVIDKFPISRPNLTFSTLTVSNMSPEDSSIYLCSAGSGIYGYTFGSGTRLTVV.

The chain employs TRBV19 and TRBJ1-5, with a tentative D call TRBD1 (5 bases). The CDR3 loop spans 16 amino acids. V gave up 2 bases and J gave up 2 bases, with 13 bases separating them. The V gene's germline CDR1 is LNHDA and CDR2 SQIVND (reference sequence). The CDR3 spells CASSIQPGRGNQPQHF. In nucleotides, the CDR3 is TGTGCCAGTAGTATACAACCCGGCAGGGGCAATCAGCCCCAGCATTTT.

Comment on this clone: Different DNA sequences within this sample yield the same CDR3. The chain combines TRBV5-1 with TRBJ2-3; possibly TRBD1 or TRBD2 for D (5 bases each). Per germline, CDR1 SGHRS and CDR2 YFSETQ. This CDR3 has 15 residues. The V gene lost 0 bases and the J gene lost 0 bases, with 8 bases spanning the gap. The CDR3 loop is CASSLAGTSTDTQYF. The CDR3 DNA reads as TGCGCCAGCAGCTTGGCAGGGACCAGCACAGATACGCAGTATTTT.

The V call is TRBV10-3, the J call TRBJ2-7; the D call may be TRBD1 or TRBD2 (5 bases each). V lost 0 bases to trimming and J lost 2 bases, with 14 bases between them. CDR3 size: 16 residues. Germline V gene sequence: CDR1 ENHRY, CDR2 SYGVKD. The CDR3: CAISESWQGPTYEQYF. CDR3 nucleotide sequence: TGTGCCATCAGTGAGTCGTGGCAGGGACCTACCTACGAGCAGTACTTC.

The gene calls are TRBV15 and TRBJ2-7, with TRBD1 matching over 7 bases. The germline gives CDR1 LNHNV, CDR2 YYDKDF (reference sequence). The CDR3 runs 16 residues. Losses at the gene ends were 1 base for V and 2 bases for J; bases not matched to a gene: 8. CDR3 nucleotide sequence: TGTGCCACCAGCAGAGGGGGAGTGACAGGGCCCTACGAGCAGTACTTC. The encoded protein is CATSRGGVTGPYEQYF.

This clone was detected only a few times. V is TRBV18 and J is TRBJ2-7; TRBD1 matches 7 bases. CDR3 length: 13 residues. Germline CDR1 KGHSH, CDR2 LQKENI. Trimming at V came to 7 bases and at J to 6 bases, leaving 9 bases not matched to a gene. The CDR3 spells CASLGQPLSEQYF. CDR3 DNA: TGTGCCAGCTTGGGACAGCCGCTCTCCGAGCAGTACTTC.

This chain uses TRBV10-3 with TRBJ2-7, with D possibly TRBD2 on 6 matching bases. Trimming removed 2 bases at V and 1 base at J, with 15 bases between. The CDR3 runs 16 residues. Germline-derived CDR1 and CDR2 are ENHRY and SYGVKD. Here the CDR3 reads CAISETFGGLSYEQYF. The CDR3 bases are TGTGCCATCAGTGAGACATTTGGAGGGCTTTCCTACGAGCAGTACTTC.

V and J are TRBV5-4 and TRBJ2-1, with TRBD2 matching over 9 bases. The germline V gene has CDR1 SGHNT and CDR2 YYREEE (reference sequence). CDR3 size: 16 residues. V lost 4 bases, J lost 9 bases, and 14 bases stayed unmatched. The CDR3 DNA reads TGTGCCAGCAGCCTCCGGTCCGCGGGAGGGGGGGGTGAGCAGTTCTTC. This translates into CASSLRSAGGGGEQFF. Full variable domain (remainder filled in from reference TRBV5-4 and TRBJ2-1): ETGVTQSPTHLIKTRGQQVTLRCSSQSGHNTVSWYQQALGQGPQFIFQYYREEENGRGNFPPRFSGLQFPNYSSELNVNALELDDSALYLCASSLRSAGGGGEQFFGPGTRLTVL.

This sequence joins TRBV11-1 and TRBJ1-2; 9 nucleotides line up with TRBD1. This CDR3 is built from 14 residues. Trimming cost V 5 bases and J 8 bases; bases outside gene matches: 9. In germline, CDR1 is SGHAT, CDR2 FQDESV (reference sequence). The CDR3 DNA reads TGTGCCAGCAGCGGTACCGGGACAGGGACCGGCTACACCTTC. It encodes CASSGTGTGTGYTF.

V is TRBV7-9 and J is TRBJ1-1; D not certain. The CDR3 totals 15 residues. V was pared by 2 bases and J by 2 bases, with 12 bases between. Germline V lookup: CDR1 SEHNR, CDR2 FQNEAQ (reference sequence). The CDR3 region has the DNA TGTGCCAGCAGCTTACCCGGGGTTAGAAACACTGAAGCTTTCTTT. It specifies CASSLPGVRNTEAFF.

V is TRBV18 and J is TRBJ1-2, with 10 bases identical to TRBD1. The CDR3 is made up of 16 amino acids. Per germline, CDR1 KGHSH and CDR2 LQKENI. V lost 2 bases and J lost 4; bases outside the gene matches: 7. The CDR3 DNA follows: TGTGCCAGCTCACCAACCAGAGGACAGGGGGGCTATGGCTACACCTTC. This translates into CASSPTRGQGGYGYTF.

CDR3 sequence: CASSESGWSGTQPQHF. The CDR3 DNA reads TGTGCCAGCAGTGAGAGTGGGTGGTCAGGGACTCAGCCCCAGCATTTT. V gene TRBV6-1 combines with J gene TRBJ1-5; D perhaps matches TRBD1 (5 bases). The CDR3 is 16 residues long. Germline CDR1 and CDR2: MNHNS and SASEGT. With 3 bases removed from V and 6 bases from J, the gap between germline ends came to 18 bases.

The CDR3 reads CATSRGQGRASGNTIYF. CDR3 in DNA: TGTGCCACCAGCAGAGGCCAGGGAAGGGCCTCTGGAAACACCATATATTTT. V is TRBV15 and J is TRBJ1-3; a possible D gene is TRBD1 (5 bases). V was pared by 1 base and J by 0 bases, with 13 bases between. There are 17 residues in the CDR3. Germline V gives CDR1 LNHNV, CDR2 YYDKDF (reference sequence).

The V and J genes are TRBV6-1 and TRBJ1-5; no firm D call. The germline V gene encodes CDR1 MNHNS and CDR2 SASEGT. CDR3 size: 12 residues. V was cut by 4 bases and J by 6 bases, with 7 bases left in between. Here the CDR3 reads CASSGEGQPQHF. DNA for the CDR3: TGTGCCAGCAGTGGGGAAGGTCAGCCCCAGCATTTT.

The chain employs TRBV12-5 and TRBJ1-4; the D gene is possibly TRBD1 (6 bases). The germline CDR1 and CDR2 sequences are LGHNT and FRNRAP. CDR3 length equals 13 residues. Trimming took 5 bases from V and 14 from J, leaving 18 bases between them. The CDR3 nucleotides read TGTGCTAGTGGTAGGAGGGGACGGACAGAGCTGTTTTTT. Amino acid sequence: CASGRRGRTELFF.